This T cell receptor beta chain came from a study of response to subunit inactivated influenza vaccine. Via MiXCR, TCRdb re-called the RT-PCR reads, giving one row per CDR3 protein. The sample holds roughly 190,000 distinct CDR3 sequences; about 12% are singletons and the top ten take about 29%. The sample holds many counts of this clonotype. Germline CDR1 and CDR2: MNHEY and SMNVEV (reference sequence). V lost 6 bases and J lost 6; bases outside the gene matches: 4. There are 14 residues in the CDR3. The same sample was also used in a study of T cells expressing NK-cell markers. That paper notes: Production of TCR beta cDNA relied on 5'RACE template switching with UMIs. With respect to HCMV, seven of the eight sequenced donors were seropositive, and one was seronegative. In several experiments, an anti-gamma-delta TCR antibody restricted sorting to alpha-beta TCR T cells. Over 5 donors carried dominant NKG2C+ clonotypes that made up roughly 1.0-7.5% of their CD8+ T cells. Also leading the CD3+CD56-NKG2C+ fraction in a handful of donors were these clonotypes.

Sequences were derived from CD8+ T cells sorted from PBMCs, sampled roughly 12 days after vaccination. The TCR was taken from a man aged 45-60 years who received an inactivated influenza vaccine. The chain uses TRBV27 and TRBJ2-1; 11 nucleotides line up with TRBD1. The CDR3 spells CASSGDRGGNEQFF. The CDR3 bases are TGTGCCAGCAGCGGGGACAGGGGGGGCAATGAGCAGTTCTTC.